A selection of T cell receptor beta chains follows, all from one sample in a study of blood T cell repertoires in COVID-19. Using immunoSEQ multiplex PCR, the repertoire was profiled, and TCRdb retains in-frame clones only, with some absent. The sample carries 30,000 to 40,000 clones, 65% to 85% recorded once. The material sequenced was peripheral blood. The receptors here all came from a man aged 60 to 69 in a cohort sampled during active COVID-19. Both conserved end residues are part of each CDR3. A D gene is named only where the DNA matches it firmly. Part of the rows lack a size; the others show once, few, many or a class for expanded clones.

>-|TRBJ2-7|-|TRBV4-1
TGCGCCAGCAGCCAAAGGCTGGGGGGATACGAGCAGTACTTC
CASSQRLGGYEQYF
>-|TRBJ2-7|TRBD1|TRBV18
TGTGCCAGCTCACCCCGGACAGGGGTAATCTACGAGCAGTACTTC
CASSPRTGVIYEQYF
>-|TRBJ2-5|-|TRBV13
TGTGCCAGCAGCTCGACTAGTGGGACCCAGTACTTC
CASSSTSGTQYF
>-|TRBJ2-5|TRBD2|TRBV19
TGTGCCAGTAGTGTCCGACTAGCGGGAGGGCCGGGGCAAGAGACCCAGTACTTC
CASSVRLAGGPGQETQYF
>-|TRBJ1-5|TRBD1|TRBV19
TGTGCCAGTAGTCCGACAGGGCAGAGTCAGCCCCAGCATTTT
CASSPTGQSQPQHF
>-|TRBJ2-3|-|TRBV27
TGTGCCAGCGGAGCCCGGGGGTTTTCGGGCACAGATACGCAGTATTTT
CASGARGFSGTDTQYF
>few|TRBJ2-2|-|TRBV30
TGTGCCTGGAACACGGGAGCCGGGGAGCTGTTTTTT
CAWNTGAGELFF
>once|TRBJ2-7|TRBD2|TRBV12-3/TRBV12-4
TGTGCCAGCAGTTTAGGGCGGGAGTCCTCCCCGTACTTC
CASSLGRESSPYF
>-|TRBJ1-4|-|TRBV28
TGTGCCAGCAGGGAACAGGGTCCCTCTAATGAAAAACTGTTTTTT
CASREQGPSNEKLFF
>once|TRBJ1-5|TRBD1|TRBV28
TGTGCCAGCAGTCGGACAGGGTCCAATCAGCCCCAGCATTTT
CASSRTGSNQPQHF
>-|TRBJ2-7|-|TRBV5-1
TGCGCCAGCAGCTTGGGGGGGGACTCCTACGAGCAGTACTTC
CASSLGGDSYEQYF
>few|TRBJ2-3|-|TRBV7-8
TGTGCCAGCAGCCTACTAGATTTCGGCAATATGCAGTATTTT
CASSLLDFGNMQYF
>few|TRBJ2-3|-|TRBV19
TGTGCCAGTGGGAGAAGCGTCGGAGATACGCAGTATTTT
CASGRSVGDTQYF
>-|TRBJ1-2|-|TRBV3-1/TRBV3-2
TGTGCCAGCAGCCAAGTGGAGGGACGGGGTGGCTACACCTTC
CASSQVEGRGGYTF
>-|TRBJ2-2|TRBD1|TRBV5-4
TGTGCCAGCAGCCCCGAAGCTCCAGGGGGTGCGTGGGGCGGGGAGCTGTTTTTT
CASSPEAPGGAWGGELFF
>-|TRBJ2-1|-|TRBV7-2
TGTGCCAGCAGCTTAGCGGGGGGACAGCCTTACAATGAGCAGTTCTTC
CASSLAGGQPYNEQFF
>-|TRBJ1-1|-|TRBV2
TGTGCCAGCAGGCATGGGGGGGTTACGAACACTGAAGCTTTCTTT
CASRHGGVTNTEAFF
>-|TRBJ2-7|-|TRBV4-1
TGCGCCAGCAGCCCCTCTAACGGGAGAAAGACCTACGAGCAGTACTTC
CASSPSNGRKTYEQYF
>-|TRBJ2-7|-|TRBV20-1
TGCAGTGCTAACAGGGTCCACGAGCAGTACTTC
CSANRVHEQYF
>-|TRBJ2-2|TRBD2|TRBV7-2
TGTGCCAGCAGCCCTCGGACTAGCGGCACCGGGGAGCTGTTTTTT
CASSPRTSGTGELFF
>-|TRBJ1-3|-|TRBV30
TGTGCCTTAAGGACTCTTGGAAACACCATATATTTT
CALRTLGNTIYF
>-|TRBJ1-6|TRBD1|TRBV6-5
TGTGCCAGCAGCCTAAGTGGACAGGGGAATTCACCCCTCCACTTT
CASSLSGQGNSPLHF
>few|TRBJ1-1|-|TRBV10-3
TGTGCCATCAGGGCGGACAGCTTCCTCACTGAAGCTTTCTTT
CAIRADSFLTEAFF
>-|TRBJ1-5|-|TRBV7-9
TGTGCCAGCAGCCCACAGGAAAATCAGCCCCAGCATTTT
CASSPQENQPQHF
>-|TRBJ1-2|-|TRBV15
TGTGCCACCAGCGAAGGATTAGCGGATGGCTACACCTTC
CATSEGLADGYTF
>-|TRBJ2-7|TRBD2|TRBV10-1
TGCGCCAGCAGTGAGGGGGTAGCGGGAGTACGCGAGCAGTACTTC
CASSEGVAGVREQYF
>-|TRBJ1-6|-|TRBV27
TGTGCCAGTGCAGTTAAGTCGGGACTCCCAGTCCACTTT
CASAVKSGLPVHF
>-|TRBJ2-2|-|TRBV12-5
TGTGCTAGTGGTCCGCGCACCGGGGAGCTGTTTTTT
CASGPRTGELFF
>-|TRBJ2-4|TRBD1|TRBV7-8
TGTGCCAGCAGCTTGGGACAGAACATTCAGTACTTC
CASSLGQNIQYF
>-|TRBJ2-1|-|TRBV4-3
TGCGCCAGCAGCCAGCTAGCATACTACAATGAGCAGTTCTTC
CASSQLAYYNEQFF
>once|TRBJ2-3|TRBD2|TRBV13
TGTGCCAGCAGCCTCCTAGCGGGAGTTGATACGCAGTATTTT
CASSLLAGVDTQYF
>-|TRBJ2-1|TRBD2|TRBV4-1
TGCGCCAGCAGCCAAGATATAACTAGCGGGCAGTTCTTC
CASSQDITSGQFF
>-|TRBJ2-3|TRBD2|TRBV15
TGTGCCACCAGCAGCCCTAGCGGAGACACAGATACGCAGTATTTT
CATSSPSGDTDTQYF
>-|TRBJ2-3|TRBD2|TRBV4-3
TGCGCCAGCAGCCAAGATCTGACAGCGGGGGGCCGAACTAGCACAGATACGCAGTATTTT
CASSQDLTAGGRTSTDTQYF
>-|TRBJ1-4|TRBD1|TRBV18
TGTGCCAGCTCACCGGGGCGACAGGGAAGCAATGAAAAACTGTTTTTT
CASSPGRQGSNEKLFF
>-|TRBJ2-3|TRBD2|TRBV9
TGTGCCAGCAGCGCGTCTAGCGGGGGTCCAGATACGCAGTATTTT
CASSASSGGPDTQYF
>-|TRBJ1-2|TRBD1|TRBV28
TGTGCCAGCAGTTTTGACAGGGGGCAGTATATCTATGGCTACACCTTC
CASSFDRGQYIYGYTF
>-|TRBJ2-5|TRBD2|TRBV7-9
TGTGCCAGCAGCCCGCGGACTAGCGGCCAAGAGACCCAGTACTTC
CASSPRTSGQETQYF
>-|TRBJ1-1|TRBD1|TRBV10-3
TGTGCCATCAATGGAGGGGGCAGGAACACTGAAGCTTTCTTT
CAINGGGRNTEAFF
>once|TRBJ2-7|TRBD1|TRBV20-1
TGCAGTGCTAGTTACAGGGGAAACTACGAGCAGTACTTC
CSASYRGNYEQYF
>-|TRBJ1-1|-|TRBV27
TGTGCCAGCCATAGGGGGGAGGGAACTGAAGCTTTCTTT
CASHRGEGTEAFF
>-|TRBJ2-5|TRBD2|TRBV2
TGTGCCAGCAGACGGGCGGGGGGCCAAGAGACCCAGTACTTC
CASRRAGGQETQYF
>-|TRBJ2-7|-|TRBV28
TGTGCCAGCAGTTTCTCCTTTCGAGGGGGACCTACCTCCTACGAGCAGTACTTC
CASSFSFRGGPTSYEQYF
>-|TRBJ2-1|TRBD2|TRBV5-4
TGTGCCAGCAGCCCCGGGGGGACTAGCGGTTACAATGAGCAGTTCTTC
CASSPGGTSGYNEQFF
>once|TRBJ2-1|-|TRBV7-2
TGTGCCAGCAGCTTAACGCGGGGGCCATACAATGAGCAGTTCTTC
CASSLTRGPYNEQFF
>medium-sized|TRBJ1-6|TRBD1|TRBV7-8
TGTGCCAGCAGCGCGCAACAGGGGATTTACAATTCACCCCTCCACTTT
CASSAQQGIYNSPLHF
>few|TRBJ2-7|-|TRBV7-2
TGTGCCAGCAGCTTATCTATTAGCTCCTACGAGCAGTACTTC
CASSLSISSYEQYF
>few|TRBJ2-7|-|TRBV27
TGTGCCAGCAGGATACGGACAGATTCCTACGAGCAGTACTTC
CASRIRTDSYEQYF
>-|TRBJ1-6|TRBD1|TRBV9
TGTGCCAGCAGCGTGGCGGGACAGCTTAATTCACCCCTCCACTTT
CASSVAGQLNSPLHF
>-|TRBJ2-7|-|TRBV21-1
TGTGCCAGCAGCAGAGGGGACAGTCCCTACGAGCAGTACTTC
CASSRGDSPYEQYF
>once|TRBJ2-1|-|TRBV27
TGTGCCAGCAGCCAACTCCTGAGGTCCCCTGAGCAGTTCTTC
CASSQLLRSPEQFF
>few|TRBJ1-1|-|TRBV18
TGTGCCAGCTCACCACAGGGGAACTCGAACACTGAAGCTTTCTTT
CASSPQGNSNTEAFF
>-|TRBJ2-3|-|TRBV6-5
TGTGCCAGCACTACGGGGGACGCAGATACGCAGTATTTT
CASTTGDADTQYF
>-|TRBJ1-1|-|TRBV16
TGTGCCAGCAGCCAAGAGCAGAACACTGAAGCTTTCTTT
CASSQEQNTEAFF
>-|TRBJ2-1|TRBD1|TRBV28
TGTGCCAGCAGTACATTACAGGGGACGTGGTGGGATGAGCAGTTCTTC
CASSTLQGTWWDEQFF
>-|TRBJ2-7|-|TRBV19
TGTGCCAGTAGTACCCCGGGTCACCCTGGATACGAGCAGTACTTC
CASSTPGHPGYEQYF
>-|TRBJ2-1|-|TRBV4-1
TGCGCCAGCAGCCAACCATCTCTAGGGGCAGTTGGACATGAGCAGTTCTTC
CASSQPSLGAVGHEQFF
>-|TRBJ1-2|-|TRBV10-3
TGTGCCATCAGGGGAGACAGGCTCGATGGCTACACCTTC
CAIRGDRLDGYTF
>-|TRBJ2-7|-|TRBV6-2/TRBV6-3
TGTGCCAGCAGTCAACGGACAGCCCGCGAGCAGTACTTC
CASSQRTAREQYF